The rows below give T cell receptor beta chains drawn from one sample of a study of neurological immune-mediated disorders. TCRdb ran MiXCR on the 5' RACE reads and lists one entry per CDR3 protein. Seen here are 45,000 to 65,000 distinct CDR3 sequences, more than 7% observed once, and the top ten hold 1.5% to 2%. Sequenced input: PBMCs. These receptors all come from a woman between 40 and 50 years old in good health. The CDR3 runs from the conserved cysteine through the conserved F or W. Each record gives: V gene, D gene, clone size, J gene, CDR3 DNA, CDR3 protein. D genes are given only for firm matches. Rows give clone size only sometimes, using once, few, many, or a class for an expanded clone.

>TRBV7-2|.|few|TRBJ2-1
TGTGCCTCCGGCGGGGGCCGAAAGGTTGAGCAGTTCTTC
CASGGGRKVEQFF
>TRBV18|.|many|TRBJ1-1
TGTGCCAGCTCACCAGGGGACGGGAGGAACACTGAAGCTTTCTTT
CASSPGDGRNTEAFF
>TRBV6-2/TRBV6-3|TRBD1|few|TRBJ2-7
TGTGCCAGCAGCCCAGGGGGCGGCTACGAGCAGTACTTC
CASSPGGGYEQYF
>TRBV5-1|.|many|TRBJ2-5
TGCGCCAGCAGCTTGGATCCGGTCGCGGAGACCCAGTACTTC
CASSLDPVAETQYF
>TRBV7-2|.|many|TRBJ2-1
TGTGCCAGCAGTTTTCAGGGGGGGAATGAGCAGTTCTTC
CASSFQGGNEQFF
>TRBV5-1|.|.|TRBJ1-1
TGCGCCAGTAGCCTTGACGGGAGGACTGAAGCTTTCTTT
CASSLDGRTEAFF
>TRBV18|TRBD2|many|TRBJ2-1
TGTGCCAGCTCACCCCTTAGCGGGAACAATGAGCAGTTCTTC
CASSPLSGNNEQFF
>TRBV6-5|.|once|TRBJ1-2
TGTGCCAGCAGTTACCAAGGCAAGACAATTGGTGGCTACACCTTC
CASSYQGKTIGGYTF
>TRBV4-3|.|many|TRBJ2-3
TGCGCCAGCAGCCCATTAGCGGTTAGCACAGATACGCAGTATTTT
CASSPLAVSTDTQYF
>TRBV5-6|TRBD1|many|TRBJ2-5
TGTGCCAGCAGCCTATACAGGGGGATTCAAGAGACCCAGTACTTC
CASSLYRGIQETQYF
>TRBV7-9|TRBD1|many|TRBJ2-7
TGTGCCAGCAGCTTGCGGAGACAGGGAAACGACGAGCAGTACTTC
CASSLRRQGNDEQYF
>TRBV20-1|.|few|TRBJ1-2
TGCAGTGCTAGTGTGGGGGCGCGGTCCAAAGGTCTTGGCTACACCTTC
CSASVGARSKGLGYTF
>TRBV29-1|.|many|TRBJ1-5
TGCAGCGTTGATCTCAGGTTCAGAGGGCAGCCCCAGCATTTT
CSVDLRFRGQPQHF
>TRBV12-3/TRBV12-4|.|many|TRBJ2-1
TGTGCCAGCAGTTTTTCCCCCGGGGCTTACAATGAGCAGTTCTTC
CASSFSPGAYNEQFF
>TRBV5-1|TRBD1|.|TRBJ2-2
TGCGCCAGCAGCTTGTGGACAGGGAACACCGGGGAGCTGTTTTTT
CASSLWTGNTGELFF
>TRBV6-1|.|many|TRBJ2-3
TGTGCCAGCAGAACAGGAGGGAGCACAGATACGCAGTATTTT
CASRTGGSTDTQYF
>TRBV9|.|many|TRBJ1-4
TGTGCCAGCAGCGTAGGTTCCCGCAGGCTTAATGAAAAACTGTTTTTT
CASSVGSRRLNEKLFF
>TRBV7-2|.|.|TRBJ2-7
TGTGCCAGCAGCTTAGGCTCCGACTTATTCTACGAGCAGTACTTC
CASSLGSDLFYEQYF
>TRBV6-5|.|many|TRBJ2-6
TGTGCCAGCAGTTACTCTCTCTCTGGGGCCAACGTCCTGACTTTC
CASSYSLSGANVLTF
>TRBV5-1|TRBD1|few|TRBJ1-1
TGCGCCAGCAGCCCGGGACAGGGCTGGACTGAAGCTTTCTTT
CASSPGQGWTEAFF
>TRBV7-2|.|many|TRBJ2-2
TGTGCCAGCAGCTTGGTTGCAGGGAATCCCGGGGAGCTGTTTTTT
CASSLVAGNPGELFF
>TRBV10-1|.|few|TRBJ2-5
TGCGCCAGCAGTGATGTGCGAGAGGAGACCCAGTACTTC
CASSDVREETQYF
>TRBV4-3|TRBD1|.|TRBJ2-2
TGCGCCAGCAGCCTCGGGCGACAGGGACGAGGGGAGCTGTTTTTT
CASSLGRQGRGELFF
>TRBV4-3|.|many|TRBJ2-1
TGCGCCAGCAGCCCCTCCGCCGGGGCTGTTGAGCAGTTCTTC
CASSPSAGAVEQFF
>TRBV7-3|.|many|TRBJ2-5
TGTGCCAGCAGCTTAGCCCCCGGCATGGAGACCCAGTACTTC
CASSLAPGMETQYF
>TRBV7-9|.|many|TRBJ1-1
TGTGCCAGCAGCCGCACCCGAGACAGTTTGAACACTGAAGCTTTCTTT
CASSRTRDSLNTEAFF
>TRBV4-1|TRBD2|many|TRBJ2-1
TGCGCCAGCAGCCAACCCCTGTCCTCCGGGGGGGCCTCTGAGCAGTTCTTC
CASSQPLSSGGASEQFF
>TRBV20-1|.|many|TRBJ1-4
TGCAGTGCTAGAGATCTTCGGCAGGGCTCTGAAAAACTGTTTTTT
CSARDLRQGSEKLFF
>TRBV6-4|.|many|TRBJ2-1
TGTGCCAGCAGTGACGGGACGCCCTCCTACAATGAGCAGTTCTTC
CASSDGTPSYNEQFF
>TRBV20-1|.|many|TRBJ1-2
TGCAGTGCTAGAGAATCGGGGGGCTATGGCTACACCTTC
CSARESGGYGYTF
>TRBV6-6|TRBD2|many|TRBJ2-2
TGTGCCAGCAGTTACTCGGCGGGAGGGAACACCGGGGAGCTGTTTTTT
CASSYSAGGNTGELFF
>TRBV9|TRBD2|many|TRBJ2-1
TGTGCCAGCAGCGTAGGGGCGGGAGCCTACAATGAGCAGTTCTTC
CASSVGAGAYNEQFF
>TRBV6-5|.|many|TRBJ1-1
TGTGCCAGCATGGGAGGGAACACTGAAGCTTTCTTT
CASMGGNTEAFF
>TRBV20-1|.|many|TRBJ1-2
TGCAGTGCTAGACCCCAGGGTAACTATGGCTACACCTTC
CSARPQGNYGYTF
>TRBV6-5|.|many|TRBJ2-7
TGTGCCAGCAGTTACTCGTTAACAGGGAGCTCCCCCTACGAGCAGTACTTC
CASSYSLTGSSPYEQYF
>TRBV3-1|.|many|TRBJ1-5
TGTGCCAGCAGCCCCGGACAGAGGAATCAGCCCCAGCATTTT
CASSPGQRNQPQHF
>TRBV5-1|.|many|TRBJ2-7
TGCGCCAGCAGCCGTGGGAGTTTCGAGCAGTACTTC
CASSRGSFEQYF